The clone carrying this TCR beta chain was seen a handful of times. Antigen unknown. This specimen belongs to a study of identical twins. Overall study results and limits: For zero-insertion analyses, partial confounding could come from invariant MAIT and iNKT cells. Fewer insertions were carried by abundant cord blood beta clonotypes, but none was seen in memory repertoires.

Germline values: CDR1 MNHEY, CDR2 SVGAGI. Between the trimmed V and J ends, which lost 4 bases and 3 bases, there was a span of 7 bases. The CDR3 covers 12 residues. One entry per CDR3 protein, called by TCRdb with MiXCR from the 5' RACE reads. The table lists fewer than 900,000 distinct CDR3 sequences, about 20% of them singletons, with 4.3% in the top ten. The same sample was also used in a study of T cells expressing NK-cell markers. From that paper: In a group of 5 or 6 donors, dominant NKG2C+ clonotypes represented roughly 1.0-7.5% of CD8+ T cells.

The sequence derives from a woman under 30 in good health. This rearrangement joins TRBV6-5 to TRBJ2-7, with D unclear. The sample consisted of PBMCs. CDR3 in amino acids: CASSWRGYEQYF. The CDR3 DNA reads TGTGCCAGCAGTTGGAGAGGCTACGAGCAGTACTTC.